These T cell receptor beta chains were read from a single sample in a study of cytomegalovirus exposure and HLA in healthy donors. Using immunoSEQ multiplex PCR, the repertoire was profiled, and TCRdb retains in-frame clones only, with some absent. The data contain 100,000 to 150,000 clones, approximately 91% of them singletons. Sequencing input: PBMCs. Receptors were obtained from a man under 40 in good health and CMV-seronegative. CDR3s leave out the opening cysteine and the closing phenylalanine or tryptophan.

>TRBJ1-5|TRBV19
ASRLDRDEWQPQH
>TRBJ2-6|TRBV5-1
ASSPGQGAAGANVLT
>TRBJ2-1|TRBV19
ASQREKYNEQF
>TRBJ2-3|TRBV6-5
ASSYSNLADTQY
>TRBJ1-1|TRBV7-8
ASSPRDRGLGTEAF
>TRBJ1-1|TRBV25-1
ASSEYLTGGGDTEAF
>TRBJ1-1|TRBV10-1
ASSESAEGRAF
>TRBJ2-2|TRBV30
AWSVYAGDRGAV
>TRBJ2-1|TRBV7-3
ASSLRIGDNEQF
>TRBJ2-2|TRBV7-6
ASSFVGDGRELF
>TRBJ1-1|TRBV29-1
SVGKGENTEAF
>TRBJ2-2|TRBV11-3
ASSLIYRGGASGELF
>TRBJ1-2|TRBV18
ASSPPAQSYGYT
>TRBJ2-7|TRBV30
AYLERTGAQEQY
>TRBJ2-5|TRBV25-1
ASSKGDRAIQETQY
>TRBJ2-1|TRBV6-1
ASSEASGSYNEQF
>TRBJ1-1|TRBV18
ASSPEGLTEAF
>TRBJ2-5|TRBV19
ARTFGEETQY
>TRBJ1-2|TRBV7-3
ASSSNPGPYGYT
>TRBJ2-7|TRBV5-1
ASSLGQGSYEQY
>TRBJ2-5|TRBV27
ASSLSGSDQETQY
>TRBJ2-5|TRBV5-1
ASSLWGQGSQETQY
>TRBJ1-4|TRBV5-1
ASKGQGPGELF
>TRBJ2-7|TRBV30
AWSIPPESAGVILYEQY
>TRBJ2-1|TRBV5-6
ASSPTGEGLVGEQF
>TRBJ2-6|TRBV19
ASSIKGTGGLSSGANVLT
>TRBJ1-2|TRBV19
ASSIVMDRQGYT
>TRBJ1-5|TRBV9
ASSVRPTGH
>TRBJ1-5|TRBV18
ASSPSGDQPQH
>TRBJ2-7|TRBV7-9
ASSSRGYEQY
>TRBJ1-2|TRBV5-4
ASSSRTTGGDYGYT
>TRBJ1-2|TRBV7-9
ASVRDRFWGGYT
>TRBJ2-1|TRBV10-3
AITLAGEFNEQF
>TRBJ2-3|TRBV29-1
SPREAGTDTQY
>TRBJ1-3|TRBV7-2
ASSLLKGNTIY
>TRBJ1-1|TRBV7-9
ASSPRGQMNTEAF
>TRBJ2-4|TRBV6-1
ATEGAGKNIQY
>TRBJ1-1|TRBV6-5
ASSYSRLMNTEAF
>TRBJ1-5|TRBV27
ASSFGGESQPQH
>TRBJ2-1|TRBV11-2
ASSFHKGAPRSSYNEQF
>TRBJ2-2|TRBV30
AWKTENTGELF
>TRBJ1-1|TRBV7-6
ASSLVGGDTEAF
>TRBJ2-7|TRBV14
ASSQGRDRFYEQY
>TRBJ2-5|TRBV29-1
SVAGGPASGRETQY
>TRBJ1-3|TRBV2
ASSEGLGAGNTIY
>TRBJ1-1|TRBV6-6
AINSGTGIREAF
>TRBJ2-7|TRBV25-1
ASSGVVYTYEQY
>TRBJ1-2|TRBV20-1
SARVPGDYT
>TRBJ2-1|TRBV5-1
ASSLSGMGNYNEQF
>TRBJ2-7|TRBV1
TSSPQLAYEQY
>TRBJ1-5|TRBV6-1
ASSEARVTAQH
>TRBJ2-5|TRBV6-5
ASSYLTAGEETQY
>TRBJ2-3|TRBV5-6
ASSWDRGTVTQY
>TRBJ2-1|TRBV5-1
ASSSLSGGSGEQF
>TRBJ1-6|TRBV6-5
ASRSGGIDSPLH
>TRBJ2-7|TRBV30
AWTDRDYEQY
>TRBJ1-2|TRBV6-1
ASTPGQDSNYGYT
>TRBJ1-1|TRBV30
AWSVGGKNTEAF
>TRBJ2-3|TRBV6-4
ASSAGWSTDTQY